This T cell receptor (beta chain) was sequenced for a study of somatic mutations in cytotoxic T cells in rheumatoid arthritis. At the level of the study: Patients had 25 to 30 ml EDTA blood drawn right after diagnosis, before any treatment. There were some V beta antibody-stained T-cell populations flow-sorted at nearly 100% purity, and these included V beta1+ cells sequenced for TCRB. Study-wide findings and caveats: Antigen targets of the expanded CD8+ clones remained unidentified. Statistical analysis of the slight TRBV07 underrepresentation in rheumatoid arthritis patients did not adjust for multiple comparisons.

V was trimmed by 2 bases and J by 3 bases, leaving 11 bases between them. The CDR3 consists of 14 residues. CDR1 is SGDLS, CDR2 YYNGEE, per germline. This clone came up once. Its antigen is currently unknown. Using immunoSEQ multiplex PCR, the repertoire was profiled, and TCRdb retains in-frame clones only, with some absent. Of about 15,000 clones listed, more than 65% are singletons. The TCR sequence derives from an adult with rheumatoid arthritis. V is TRBV9 and J is TRBJ2-5; perhaps TRBD1 as D (6 bases). Material for sequencing was CD8+ T cells sorted from blood. CDR3 nucleotides: TGTGCCAGCAGCGTTCAACACAGGGAAGAGACCCAGTACTTC. Its translation is CASSVQHREETQYF.